This TCR beta chain was identified during a study of shared clonotypes between healthy human individuals. The CDR3 consists of 16 residues. Per germline, CDR1 SEHNR and CDR2 FQNEAQ (reference sequence). With 5 bases removed from V and 3 bases from J, the gap between germline ends came to 18 bases. Measured with immunoSEQ multiplex PCR; TCRdb has only the in-frame clones, and not every one. Of about 2.4 million clones listed, approximately 93% are singletons. Sequenced sample: naive CD4+ T cells from PBMCs. Subset in this sample: CD45RA+ positively selected. V and J are TRBV7-9 and TRBJ2-3; unclear D gene. The sequence came from a man younger than 35 in good health. Some clones in this sample may be carry-over from other donors' samples. The CDR3 nucleotides are TGTGCCAGCAGCATGAGAGCTGGCGAAGCGACAGATACGCAGTATTTT. Its translation is CASSMRAGEATDTQYF.